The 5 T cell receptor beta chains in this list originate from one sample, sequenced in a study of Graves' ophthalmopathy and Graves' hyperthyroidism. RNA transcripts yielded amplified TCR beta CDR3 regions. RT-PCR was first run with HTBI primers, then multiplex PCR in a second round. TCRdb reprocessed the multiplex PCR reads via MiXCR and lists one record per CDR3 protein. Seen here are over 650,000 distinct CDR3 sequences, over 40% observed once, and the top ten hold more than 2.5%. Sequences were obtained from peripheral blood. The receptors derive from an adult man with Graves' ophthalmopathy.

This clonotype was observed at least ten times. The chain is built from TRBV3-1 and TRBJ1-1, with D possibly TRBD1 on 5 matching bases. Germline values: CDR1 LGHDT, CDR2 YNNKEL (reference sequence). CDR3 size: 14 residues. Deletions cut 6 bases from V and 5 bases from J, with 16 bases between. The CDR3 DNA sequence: TGTGCCAGCAGTCCGGGGACGCGTGTGACTGAAGCTTTCTTT. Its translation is CASSPGTRVTEAFF.

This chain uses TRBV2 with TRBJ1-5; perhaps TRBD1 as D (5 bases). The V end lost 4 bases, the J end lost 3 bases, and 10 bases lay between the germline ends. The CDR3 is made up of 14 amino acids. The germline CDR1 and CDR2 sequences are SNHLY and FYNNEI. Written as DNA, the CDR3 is TGTGCCAGCAGTGGCTCAGGGTACAATCAGCCCCAGCATTTT. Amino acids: CASSGSGYNQPQHF. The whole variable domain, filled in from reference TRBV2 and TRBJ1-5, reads EPEVTQTPSHQVTQMGQEVILRCVPISNHLYFYWYRQILGQKVEFLVSFYNNEISEKSEIFDDQFSVERPDGSNFTLKIRSTKLEDSAMYFCASSGSGYNQPQHFGDGTRLSIL.

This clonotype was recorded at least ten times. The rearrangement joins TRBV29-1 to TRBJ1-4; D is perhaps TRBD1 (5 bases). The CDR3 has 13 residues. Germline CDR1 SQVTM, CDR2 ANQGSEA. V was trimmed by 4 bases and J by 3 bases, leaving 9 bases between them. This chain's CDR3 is CSVVTGPNEKLFF. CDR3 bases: TGCAGCGTTGTTACAGGCCCTAATGAAAAACTGTTTTTT.

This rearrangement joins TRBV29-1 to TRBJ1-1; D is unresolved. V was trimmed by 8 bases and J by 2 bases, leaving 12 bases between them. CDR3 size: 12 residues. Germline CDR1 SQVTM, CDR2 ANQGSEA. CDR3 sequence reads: CSLQSTNTEAFF. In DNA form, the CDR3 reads TGCAGCTTGCAATCGACTAACACTGAAGCTTTCTTT.

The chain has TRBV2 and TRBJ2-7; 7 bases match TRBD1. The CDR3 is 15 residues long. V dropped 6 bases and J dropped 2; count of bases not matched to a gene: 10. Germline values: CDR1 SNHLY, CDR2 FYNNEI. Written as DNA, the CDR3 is TGTGCCAGCAGCGCCGAGGGGGCAGGAGCCTACGAGCAGTACTTC. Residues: CASSAEGAGAYEQYF.